This TCR beta chain was found in a study of response to subunit inactivated influenza vaccine. Notes on the study in general: Seasonal influenza vaccination, on each occasion, was suggested by the authors to recruit few new T cells.

This clonotype was seen ten or more times. Its antigen is still unknown. The CDR3 length is 16 residues. Trimming removed 1 base from V and 3 bases from J; junction bases left unmatched: 4. A single record per CDR3 protein comes from TCRdb applying MiXCR to the RT-PCR reads. The table shows 650,000 to 800,000 distinct CDR3 sequences, with roughly 20% occurring only once. This material consisted of PBMCs from blood, taken around 5 days after vaccination. This chain joins TRBV12-3 or TRBV12-4 and TRBJ2-1, with 9 bases identical to TRBD2. This TCR came from a man in his fifties or sixties who received an inactivated influenza vaccine. CDR3 nucleotide sequence: TGTGCCAGCAGTTTAGAGACTAGCGGAGGCTACAATGAGCAGTTCTTC. Amino acids: CASSLETSGGYNEQFF.